This record covers a single TCR beta chain. The data derive from a study of OX40 agonist ivuxolimab in advanced cancers. The data were produced by immunoSEQ multiplex PCR, yet TCRdb's version contains in-frame clones alone and is incomplete. The data hold about 31,000 clones, with roughly 86% observed a single time. The sequence came from an adult with an advanced solid tumor such as melanoma, head and neck, liver or kidney cancer. Sequenced material: CD4+ or CD8+ T cells sorted from blood, taken in a trial of the OX40 agonist ivuxolimab.

The CDR3, as DNA: TGTGCCAGCAGGGGTATAGGAAACACCATATATTTT. This sequence encodes CASRGIGNTIYF. This rearrangement joins TRBV7-9 to TRBJ1-3; D uncertain. Trimming removed 6 bases at V and 4 bases at J, with 7 bases between. This CDR3 is built from 12 residues. CDR1 is SEHNR, CDR2 FQNEAQ, per germline (reference sequence).